This T cell receptor beta chain was sequenced for a study of blood T cell repertoires in COVID-19. Looking at the study overall: COVID-19 samples from acute and convalescent phases originated in the United States, Italy and Spain.

TCRdb's table, derived via immunoSEQ multiplex PCR, lists solely in-frame clones and lacks some. The repertoire consists of roughly 200,000 clones, with around 91% occurring once and the leading ten covering 0.55% to 0.8%. The material sequenced was peripheral blood. This TCR was sampled from a man in his fifties or sixties with acute or convalescent COVID-19.

In DNA form, the CDR3 reads TGTGCCAGCAGCGAAGGTAGAGGGAGCGGAAACACCATATATTTT. It translates to CASSEGRGSGNTIYF. The chain uses TRBV9 and TRBJ1-3; D is uncertain. Germline values: CDR1 SGDLS, CDR2 YYNGEE. V dropped 3 bases and J dropped 4 bases, with 14 bases sitting between them. This CDR3 comprises 15 residues.